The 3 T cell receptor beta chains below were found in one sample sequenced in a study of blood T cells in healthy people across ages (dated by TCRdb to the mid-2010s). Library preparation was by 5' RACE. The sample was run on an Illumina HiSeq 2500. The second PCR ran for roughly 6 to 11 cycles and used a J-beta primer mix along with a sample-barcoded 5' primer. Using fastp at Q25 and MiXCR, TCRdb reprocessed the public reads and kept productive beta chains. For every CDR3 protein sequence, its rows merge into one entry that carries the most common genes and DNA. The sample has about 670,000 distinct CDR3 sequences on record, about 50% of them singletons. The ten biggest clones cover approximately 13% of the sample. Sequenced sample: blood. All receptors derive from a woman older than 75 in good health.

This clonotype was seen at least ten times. The CDR3 region has the DNA TGTGCCAGCAGTGTATTATCGCGTGAGCAGTTCTTC. It translates to CASSVLSREQFF. This sequence joins TRBV6-6 and TRBJ2-1, with D unresolved. Trimming left V 5 bases short and J 9 bases short, with 11 bases between. Germline CDR1 and CDR2: MNHNY and SVGAGI (reference sequence). This CDR3 has 12 amino acids.

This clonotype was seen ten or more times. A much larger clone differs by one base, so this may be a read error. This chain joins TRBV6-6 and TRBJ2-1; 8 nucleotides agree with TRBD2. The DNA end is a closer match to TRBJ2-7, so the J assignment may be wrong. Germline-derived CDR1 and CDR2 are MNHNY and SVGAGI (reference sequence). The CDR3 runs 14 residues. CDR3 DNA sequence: TGTGCCAGCAGTCGGGGGGGAACCTACAATGAGCAGTACTTC. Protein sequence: CASSRGGTYNEQYF.

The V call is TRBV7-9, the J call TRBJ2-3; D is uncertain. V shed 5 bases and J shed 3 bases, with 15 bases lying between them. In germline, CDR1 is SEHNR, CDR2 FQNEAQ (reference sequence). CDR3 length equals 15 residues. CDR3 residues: CASSRRSSPTDTQYF. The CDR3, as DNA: TGTGCCAGCAGCAGAAGAAGTTCCCCAACAGATACGCAGTATTTT.